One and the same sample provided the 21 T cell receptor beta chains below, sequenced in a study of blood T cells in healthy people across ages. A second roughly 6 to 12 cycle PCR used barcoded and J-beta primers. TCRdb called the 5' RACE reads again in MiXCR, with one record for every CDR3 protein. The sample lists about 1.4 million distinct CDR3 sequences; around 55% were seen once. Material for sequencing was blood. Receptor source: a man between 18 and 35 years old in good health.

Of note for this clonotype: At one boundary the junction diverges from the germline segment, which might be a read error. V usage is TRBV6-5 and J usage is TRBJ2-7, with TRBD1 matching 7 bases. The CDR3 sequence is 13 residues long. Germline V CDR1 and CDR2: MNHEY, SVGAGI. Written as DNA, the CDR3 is TGTGCCAGCAGCCCGACAGGGTCCTACGGGCAGTACTTC. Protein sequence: CASSPTGSYGQYF.

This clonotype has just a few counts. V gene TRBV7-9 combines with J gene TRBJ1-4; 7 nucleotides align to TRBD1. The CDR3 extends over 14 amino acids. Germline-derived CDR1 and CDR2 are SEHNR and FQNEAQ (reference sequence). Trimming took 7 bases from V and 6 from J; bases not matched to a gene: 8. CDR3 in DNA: TGTGCCAGCACCCGACAGGGCCAATATGAAAAACTGTTTTTT. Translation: CASTRQGQYEKLFF. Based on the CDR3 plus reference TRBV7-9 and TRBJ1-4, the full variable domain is DTGVSQNPRHKITKRGQNVTFRCDPISEHNRLYWYRQTLGQGPEFLTYFQNEAQLEKSRLLSDRFSAERPKGSFSTLEIQRTEQGDSAMYLCASTRQGQYEKLFFGSGTQLSVL.

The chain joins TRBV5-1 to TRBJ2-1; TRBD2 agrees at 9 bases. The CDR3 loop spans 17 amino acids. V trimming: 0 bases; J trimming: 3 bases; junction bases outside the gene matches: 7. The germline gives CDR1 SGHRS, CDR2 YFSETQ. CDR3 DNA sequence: TGCGCCAGCAGCTTGGAAGGAGCAGCGGGGGGCTACAATGAGCAGTTCTTC. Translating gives CASSLEGAAGGYNEQFF.

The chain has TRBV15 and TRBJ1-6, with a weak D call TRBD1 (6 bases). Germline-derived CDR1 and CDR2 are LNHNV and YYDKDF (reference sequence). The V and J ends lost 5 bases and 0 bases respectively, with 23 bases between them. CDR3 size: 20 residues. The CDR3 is CATSSQRTVRGSSYNSPLHF. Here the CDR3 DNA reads TGTGCCACCAGCTCACAACGGACAGTAAGGGGAAGCTCCTATAATTCACCCCTCCACTTT.

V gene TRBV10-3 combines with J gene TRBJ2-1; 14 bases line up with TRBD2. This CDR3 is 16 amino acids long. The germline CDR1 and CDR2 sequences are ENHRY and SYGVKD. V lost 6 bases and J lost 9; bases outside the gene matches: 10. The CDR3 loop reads CAISTSGTSGGLEQFF. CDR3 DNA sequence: TGTGCCATCAGCACCTCCGGGACTAGCGGGGGACTTGAGCAGTTCTTC.

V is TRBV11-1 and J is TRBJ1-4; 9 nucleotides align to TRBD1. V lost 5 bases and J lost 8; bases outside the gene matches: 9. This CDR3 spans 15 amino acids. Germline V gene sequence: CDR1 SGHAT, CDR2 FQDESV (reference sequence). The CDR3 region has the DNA TGTGCCAGCAGCCCGGACGGACAGGGGTACGAAAAACTGTTTTTT. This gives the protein CASSPDGQGYEKLFF.

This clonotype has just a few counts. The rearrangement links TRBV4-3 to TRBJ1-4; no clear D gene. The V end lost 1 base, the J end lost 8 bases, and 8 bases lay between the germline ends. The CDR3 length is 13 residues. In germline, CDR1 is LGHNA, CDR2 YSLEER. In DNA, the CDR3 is TGCGCCAGCAGCCAAGGGAATGGGGAAAAACTGTTTTTT. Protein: CASSQGNGEKLFF.

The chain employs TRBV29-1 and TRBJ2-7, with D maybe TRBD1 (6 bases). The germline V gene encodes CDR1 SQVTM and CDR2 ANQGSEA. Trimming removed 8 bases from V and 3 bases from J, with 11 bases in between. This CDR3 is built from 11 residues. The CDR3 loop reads CSLKQGYEQYF. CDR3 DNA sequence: TGCAGCTTAAAACAGGGCTACGAGCAGTACTTC.

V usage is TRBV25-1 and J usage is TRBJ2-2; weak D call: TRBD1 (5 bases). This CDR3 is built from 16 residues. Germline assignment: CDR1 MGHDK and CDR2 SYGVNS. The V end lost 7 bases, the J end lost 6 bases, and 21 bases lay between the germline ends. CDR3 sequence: CASTRGTVGLSGELFF. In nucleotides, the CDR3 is TGTGCCAGCACTAGGGGCACAGTTGGGTTGTCCGGGGAGCTGTTTTTT.

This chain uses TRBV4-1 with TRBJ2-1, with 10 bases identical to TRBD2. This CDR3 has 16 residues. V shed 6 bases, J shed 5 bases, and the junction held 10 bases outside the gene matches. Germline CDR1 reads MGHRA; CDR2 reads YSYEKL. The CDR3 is CASSWPGLATNNEQFF. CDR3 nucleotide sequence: TGCGCCAGCAGTTGGCCGGGACTAGCGACTAACAATGAGCAGTTCTTC.

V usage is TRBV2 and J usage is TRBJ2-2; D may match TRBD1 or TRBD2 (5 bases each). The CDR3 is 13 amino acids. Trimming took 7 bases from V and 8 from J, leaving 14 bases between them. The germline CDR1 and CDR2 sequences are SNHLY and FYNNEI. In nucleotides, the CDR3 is TGTGCCAGCACTCCCCCAGGGACGGGGGAGCTGTTTTTT. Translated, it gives CASTPPGTGELFF.

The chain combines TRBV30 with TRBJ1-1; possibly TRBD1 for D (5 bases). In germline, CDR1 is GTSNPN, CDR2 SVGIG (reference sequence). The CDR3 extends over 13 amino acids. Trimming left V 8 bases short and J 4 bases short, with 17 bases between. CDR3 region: CAHTGERRTEAFF. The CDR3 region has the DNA TGTGCCCACACGGGGGAGCGCCGCACTGAAGCTTTCTTT.

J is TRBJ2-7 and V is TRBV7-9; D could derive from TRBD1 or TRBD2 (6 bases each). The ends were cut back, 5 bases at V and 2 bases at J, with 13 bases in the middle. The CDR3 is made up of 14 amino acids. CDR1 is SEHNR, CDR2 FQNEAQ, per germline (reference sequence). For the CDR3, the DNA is TGTGCCAGCAGCCAAGGGGGGATGCCCTACGAGCAGTACTTC. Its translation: CASSQGGMPYEQYF.

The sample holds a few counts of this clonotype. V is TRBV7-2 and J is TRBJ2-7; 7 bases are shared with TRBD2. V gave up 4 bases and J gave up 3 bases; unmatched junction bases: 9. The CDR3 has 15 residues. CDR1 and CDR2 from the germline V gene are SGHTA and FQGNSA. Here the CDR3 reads CASSWTGGEVYEQYF. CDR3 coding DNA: TGTGCCAGCAGCTGGACTGGGGGGGAAGTCTACGAGCAGTACTTC.

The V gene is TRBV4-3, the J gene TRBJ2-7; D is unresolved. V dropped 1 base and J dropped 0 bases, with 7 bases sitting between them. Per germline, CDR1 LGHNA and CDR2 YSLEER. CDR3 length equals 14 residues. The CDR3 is CASSQGSYSYEQYF. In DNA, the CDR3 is TGCGCCAGCAGCCAAGGGAGCTACTCCTACGAGCAGTACTTC.

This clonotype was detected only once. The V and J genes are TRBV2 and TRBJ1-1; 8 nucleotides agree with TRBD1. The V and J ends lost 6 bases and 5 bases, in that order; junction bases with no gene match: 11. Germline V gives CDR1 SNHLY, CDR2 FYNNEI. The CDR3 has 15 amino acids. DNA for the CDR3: TGTGCCAGCAGCCCCATAGGACAGGGTGAGACTGAAGCTTTCTTT. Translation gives CASSPIGQGETEAFF.

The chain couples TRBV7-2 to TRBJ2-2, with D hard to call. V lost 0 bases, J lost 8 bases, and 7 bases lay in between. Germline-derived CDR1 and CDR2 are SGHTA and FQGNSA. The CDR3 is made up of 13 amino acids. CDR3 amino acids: CASSLAPEGELFF. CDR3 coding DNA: TGTGCCAGCAGCTTAGCGCCCGAGGGGGAGCTGTTTTTT.

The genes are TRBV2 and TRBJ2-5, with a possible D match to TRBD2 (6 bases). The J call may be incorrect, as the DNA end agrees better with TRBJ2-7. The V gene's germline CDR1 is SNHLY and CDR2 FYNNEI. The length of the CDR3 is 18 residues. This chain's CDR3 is CASSDTISGASVFCEQYF. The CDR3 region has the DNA TGTGCCAGCAGTGACACAATCTCCGGGGCTAGCGTATTCTGCGAGCAGTACTTC.

This chain's CDR3 is CSARPLGGTGNQPQHF. CDR3 sequence (DNA): TGCAGTGCTAGACCCCTTGGCGGGACGGGCAATCAGCCCCAGCATTTT. This chain connects TRBV20-1 to TRBJ1-5; tentatively, D is TRBD1 (5 bases). Germline V gene data show CDR1 as DFQATT and CDR2 as SNEGSKA (reference sequence). CDR3 length equals 16 residues. V gave up 2 bases and J gave up 2 bases, with 16 bases separating them.

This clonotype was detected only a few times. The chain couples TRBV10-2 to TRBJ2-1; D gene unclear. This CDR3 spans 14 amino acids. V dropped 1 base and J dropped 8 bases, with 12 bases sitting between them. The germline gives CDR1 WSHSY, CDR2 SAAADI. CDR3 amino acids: CASSELAGLDEQFF. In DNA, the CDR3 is TGCGCCAGCAGTGAGTTGGCCGGGTTGGATGAGCAGTTCTTC.

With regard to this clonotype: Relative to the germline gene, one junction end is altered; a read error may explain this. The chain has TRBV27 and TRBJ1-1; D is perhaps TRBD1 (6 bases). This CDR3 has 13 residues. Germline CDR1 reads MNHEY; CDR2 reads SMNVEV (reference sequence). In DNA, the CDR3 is TGTGCCAGCAGTTTATCGGGGGCCCCTGATGCTTTCTTT. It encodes CASSLSGAPDAFF.